The 21 T cell receptor beta chains in this list originate from one sample, sequenced in a study of a mutant IDH1 vaccine in newly diagnosed glioma. No antigens are known for them. Libraries were prepared by immunoSEQ multiplex PCR; TCRdb keeps only in-frame clonotypes and omits some of them. Of 110,000 or so clones in the sample, roughly 88% were seen once. Regarding time point: week 11, during vaccination. In every dose of vaccine, 300 ug of mutant IDH1 20-mer peptide was given alongside topical imiquimod. The sequencing used PBMCs, collected from a glioma patient whose treatment included an IDH1 peptide vaccine. The receptors were gathered from a woman between 50 and 59 years old with glioma.

The chain uses TRBV30 and TRBJ2-4; D ambiguous. The CDR3 has 14 amino acids. In germline, CDR1 is GTSNPN, CDR2 SVGIG (reference sequence). V was clipped by 1 base and J by 0 bases, with 7 bases between them. The CDR3 nucleotides read TGTGCCTGGAGTGAAGCCCTAGCCAAAAACATTCAGTACTTC. This sequence encodes CAWSEALAKNIQYF.

The chain is built from TRBV11-3 and TRBJ2-7, with 9 nucleotides matching TRBD1. Trimming cost V 5 bases and J 4 bases; bases outside gene matches: 9. The CDR3 is made up of 15 amino acids. Germline V gene data show CDR1 as SGHNT and CDR2 as YENEEA. CDR3 bases: TGTGCCAGCAGCAAGACCGGGACAGGGCCTTACGAGCAGTACTTC. This sequence encodes CASSKTGTGPYEQYF.

V and J are TRBV27 and TRBJ2-1, with 8 bases that match TRBD2. Germline CDR1 and CDR2: MNHEY and SMNVEV (reference sequence). This CDR3 region has 16 residues. Trimming took 2 bases from V and 0 from J; bases not matched to a gene: 3. The CDR3 nucleotides read TGTGCCAGCAGTTTACTAGCGGGTGTCTCCTACAATGAGCAGTTCTTC. Translating gives CASSLLAGVSYNEQFF.

This chain connects TRBV5-1 to TRBJ2-3, with D perhaps TRBD1 (6 bases). Germline CDR1 is SGHRS and CDR2 is YFSETQ. This CDR3 region has 12 residues. V was trimmed by 7 bases and J by 3 bases, leaving 9 bases between them. DNA of the CDR3: TGCGCCAGCTCAGGGGAAACAGATACGCAGTATTTT. It specifies CASSGETDTQYF.

The chain combines TRBV16 with TRBJ1-2, with D possibly matching TRBD1 (6 bases). The germline V and J ends were trimmed by 0 bases and 2 bases, with 16 bases remaining between them. The germline gives CDR1 KGHSY, CDR2 FQNENV. The CDR3 covers 17 residues. CDR3 region: CASSQSAGGPSNYGYTF. Written as DNA, the CDR3 is TGTGCCAGCAGCCAATCCGCCGGGGGGCCGTCAAACTATGGCTACACCTTC.

The chain combines TRBV28 with TRBJ1-2; D is uncertain. V lost 4 bases to trimming and J lost 2 bases, with 14 bases between them. Germline loops: CDR1 MDHEN, CDR2 SYDVKM. The CDR3 contains 15 residues. As DNA, the CDR3 is TGTGCCAGCAGTTCCCGTGGTGGGTCGAACTATGGCTACACCTTC. Encoded protein: CASSSRGGSNYGYTF.

J is TRBJ1-2 and V is TRBV19; D unclear. This CDR3 is 10 amino acids long. The V and J ends lost 9 bases and 3 bases respectively, with 5 bases between them. Germline-derived CDR1 and CDR2 are LNHDA and SQIVND (reference sequence). The CDR3 is CASSDYGYTF. CDR3 DNA: TGTGCCAGCAGCGACTATGGCTACACCTTC.

J is TRBJ2-7 and V is TRBV7-8, with D perhaps matching TRBD2 (6 bases). V was shortened by 5 bases and J by 3 bases, with 11 bases between the two germline ends. From germline, CDR1 is SGHVS and CDR2 FQNEAQ. The CDR3 is made up of 13 amino acids. CDR3 nucleotides: TGTGCCAGCAGCCCTGGGACTTACTACGAGCAGTACTTC. It is translated as CASSPGTYYEQYF. Full variable domain (remainder filled in from reference TRBV7-8 and TRBJ2-7): GAGVSQSPRYKVAKRGQDVALRCDPISGHVSLFWYQQALGQGPEFLTYFQNEAQLDKSGLPSDRFFAERPEGSVSTLKIQRTQQEDSAVYLCASSPGTYYEQYFGPGTRLTVT.

This chain links TRBV4-2 with TRBJ2-3, with D possibly being TRBD2 (5 bases). V was cut by 4 bases and J by 0 bases, with 14 bases left in between. The CDR3 has 16 residues. The V gene's germline CDR1 is LGHNA and CDR2 YNFKEQ. The CDR3 here is CASSLRPAVSTDTQYF. The CDR3 nucleotides read TGTGCCAGCAGCCTAAGACCAGCGGTGAGCACAGATACGCAGTATTTT.

The V call is TRBV5-5, the J call TRBJ2-7; 7 bases agree with TRBD1. In germline, CDR1 is SGHKS, CDR2 YYEKEE (reference sequence). This CDR3 has 13 amino acids. V shed 4 bases, J shed 3 bases, and the junction held 4 bases outside the gene matches. CDR3 bases: TGTGCCAGCAGCGCGACAGGGAACTACGAGCAGTACTTC. It specifies CASSATGNYEQYF.

The V gene is TRBV28, the J gene TRBJ2-1; 11 positions match TRBD2. Germline V CDR1 and CDR2: MDHEN, SYDVKM. The CDR3 runs 15 residues. Unmatched junction bases numbered 7, after V lost 6 bases and J lost 6 bases. DNA for the CDR3: TGTGCCAGCAGCCCGACTAGCGGGGATTTCAATGAGCAGTTCTTC. As protein: CASSPTSGDFNEQFF.

CDR3 sequence (DNA): TGTGCCAGCAGCTTGACCGCTAGCGGGCACAATGAGCAGTTCTTC. Encoded protein: CASSLTASGHNEQFF. The chain joins TRBV5-4 to TRBJ2-1, with 8 bases aligning to TRBD2. Per the germline V gene, CDR1 is SGHNT and CDR2 is YYREEE (reference sequence). CDR3 length: 15 residues. Trimming at V came to 1 base and at J to 5 bases, leaving 5 bases not matched to a gene.

V and J are TRBV5-5 and TRBJ1-1; the match to TRBD1 covers 9 bases. Trimming took 6 bases from V and 5 from J; bases not matched to a gene: 11. Germline CDR1 SGHKS, CDR2 YYEKEE (reference sequence). The CDR3 covers 15 residues. CDR3 region: CASTPTTGGKTEAFF. Here the CDR3 DNA reads TGTGCCAGCACCCCCACCACAGGGGGCAAAACTGAAGCTTTCTTT.

This chain links TRBV6-5 with TRBJ2-7; no definite D call. Germline assignment: CDR1 MNHEY and CDR2 SVGAGI. The CDR3 is 14 amino acids. Deletions cut 7 bases from V and 1 base from J, with 14 bases between. CDR3 in amino acids: CASKGRVESYEQYF. In DNA form, the CDR3 reads TGTGCCAGCAAGGGAAGGGTTGAATCCTACGAGCAGTACTTC.

The chain joins TRBV5-1 to TRBJ2-7; 11 bases agree with TRBD1. The CDR3 extends over 15 amino acids. The trim removed 3 bases at V and 3 bases at J, leaving 5 bases unmatched. Germline V gene data show CDR1 as SGHRS and CDR2 as YFSETQ. In DNA form, the CDR3 reads TGCGCCAGCAGCTCGGACAGGGGGCCCTACTACGAGCAGTACTTC. The encoded protein is CASSSDRGPYYEQYF.

This chain joins TRBV27 and TRBJ2-5; tentative D call: TRBD2 (6 bases). The DNA end favors TRBJ2-7, so the J call may be wrong. The CDR3 length is 15 residues. Looked up from germline, CDR1 is MNHEY and CDR2 is SMNVEV (reference sequence). CDR3 in DNA: TGTGCCAGCAGTTGGGGTAGCGGAATGGTCTACGAGCAGTACTTC. Translated, it gives CASSWGSGMVYEQYF.

In regard to this clone: The same CDR3 is also encoded by other DNA sequences in this sample. This chain links TRBV9 with TRBJ1-1; possibly TRBD1 for D (6 bases). The CDR3 consists of 14 residues. Trimming took 3 bases from V and 0 from J, leaving 9 bases between them. Germline CDR1 and CDR2: SGDLS and YYNGEE. In DNA, the CDR3 is TGTGCCAGCAGCGCCACAGGGTTGAACACTGAAGCTTTCTTT. This sequence encodes CASSATGLNTEAFF.

This rearrangement joins TRBV6-1 to TRBJ2-5; TRBD1 is a possible D gene (6 bases). The germline CDR1 and CDR2 sequences are MNHNS and SASEGT. V was shortened by 6 bases and J by 5 bases, with 10 bases between the two germline ends. CDR3 length: 12 residues. In nucleotides, the CDR3 is TGTGCCAGCAGCAGGGGTCAGGAGACCCAGTACTTC. It translates to CASSRGQETQYF.

The CDR3 DNA is TGTGCCAGCAGCGTAACCCCCCAGGGCAGGACGAGCGAGCAGTACTTC. Residues: CASSVTPQGRTSEQYF. The chain employs TRBV9 and TRBJ2-5, with D possibly matching TRBD1 (5 bases). The end of the DNA aligns better with TRBJ2-7, so the J call may be wrong. The CDR3 spans 16 residues. CDR1 and CDR2 from the germline V gene are SGDLS and YYNGEE.

The chain recombines TRBV19 with TRBJ1-1, with D possibly TRBD1 on 5 matching bases. Germline CDR1 reads LNHDA; CDR2 reads SQIVND (reference sequence). Trimming cost V 2 bases and J 3 bases, with 10 bases left between them. This CDR3 spans 14 amino acids. The CDR3 here is CASSIHRRDTEAFF. The CDR3 nucleotides read TGTGCCAGTAGTATACACAGGCGCGACACTGAAGCTTTCTTT.

The chain combines TRBV27 with TRBJ1-4, with 7 bases that match TRBD1. Germline CDR1 MNHEY, CDR2 SMNVEV (reference sequence). V was pared by 3 bases and J by 7 bases, with 14 bases of the junction left unmatched. CDR3 length: 17 residues. CDR3 DNA: TGTGCCAGCAGTTTTTTCGCTCACAGGGGATTGGGTGAAAAACTGTTTTTT. Amino acids: CASSFFAHRGLGEKLFF. The whole variable domain, remainder taken from reference TRBV27 and TRBJ1-4, is EAQVTQNPRYLITVTGKKLTVTCSQNMNHEYMSWYRQDPGLGLRQIYYSMNVEVTDKGDVPEGYKVSRKEKRNFPLILESPSPNQTSLYFCASSFFAHRGLGEKLFFGSGTQLSVL.